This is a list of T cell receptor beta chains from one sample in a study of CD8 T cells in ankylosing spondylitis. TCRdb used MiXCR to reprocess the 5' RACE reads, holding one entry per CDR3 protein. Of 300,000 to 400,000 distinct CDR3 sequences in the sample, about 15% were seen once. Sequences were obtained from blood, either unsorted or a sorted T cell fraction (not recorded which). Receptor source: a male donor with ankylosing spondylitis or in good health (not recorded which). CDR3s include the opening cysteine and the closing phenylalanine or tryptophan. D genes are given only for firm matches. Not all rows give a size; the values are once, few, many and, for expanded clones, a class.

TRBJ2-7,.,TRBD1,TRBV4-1,TGCGCCAGCAGCCAGGGGACAGCCGGCTACGAGCAGTACTTC,CASSQGTAGYEQYF
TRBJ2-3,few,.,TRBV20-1,TGCAGTGCTAGATCTCCGGGCGGGCTGGTCCACGCAGATACGCAGTATTTT,CSARSPGGLVHADTQYF
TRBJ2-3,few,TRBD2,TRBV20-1,TGCAGTGCTAGGGGACTAGCGGACACGGGCCCAGATACGCAGTATTTT,CSARGLADTGPDTQYF
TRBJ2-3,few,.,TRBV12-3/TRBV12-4,TGTGCCAGCAGTTTACAAGTTGCAGATACGCAGTATTTT,CASSLQVADTQYF
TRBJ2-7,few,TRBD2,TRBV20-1,TGCAGTGCTCTGCGGCTAGCGGGCCTCTACGAGCAGTACTTC,CSALRLAGLYEQYF
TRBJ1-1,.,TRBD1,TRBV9,TGTGCCAGCAGCGCACAGACAGGGTTTGGCACTGAAGCTTTCTTT,CASSAQTGFGTEAFF
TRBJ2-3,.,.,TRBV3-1,TGTGCCAGCAGCCAGGGGGGCCAATATAACGAGTATTTT,CASSQGGQYNEYF
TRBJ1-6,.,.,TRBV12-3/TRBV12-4,TGTGCCAGCACCAAGGGACTGTCCAATTCACCCCTCCACTTT,CASTKGLSNSPLHF
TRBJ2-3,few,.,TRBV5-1,TGCGCCAGCAGCTTTAGAACAGAGGATACGCAGTATTTT,CASSFRTEDTQYF
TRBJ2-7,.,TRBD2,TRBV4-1,TGCGCCAGCAGCCCTTTCCTGGGGGGAGGGTCAGGTTACGAGCAGTACTTC,CASSPFLGGGSGYEQYF
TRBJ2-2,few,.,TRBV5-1,TGCGCCAGCAGCTTGGAGGCAGCGATGGCCCCTGGGGAGCTGTTTTTT,CASSLEAAMAPGELFF
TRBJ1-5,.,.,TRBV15,TGTGCCACCAGCAGAGTTGGGGTCGGTCAGCCCCAGCATTTT,CATSRVGVGQPQHF
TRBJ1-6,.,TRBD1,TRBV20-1,TGCAGTGCTAGAAGAGGGCAGGGGGAATCACCCCTCCACTTT,CSARRGQGESPLHF
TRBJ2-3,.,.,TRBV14,TGTGCCAGCCGGGGCAGCCCTAGCACAGATACGCAGTATTTT,CASRGSPSTDTQYF
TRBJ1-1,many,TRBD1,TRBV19,TGTGCCAGTAGTAAGGGACAGGGGGCTGAAGCTTTCTTT,CASSKGQGAEAFF
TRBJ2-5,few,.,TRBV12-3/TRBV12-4,TGTGCCAGCACAGGGGGGTACGGGACCCAGTACTTC,CASTGGYGTQYF
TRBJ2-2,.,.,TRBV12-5,TGTGCTAGTGGTTTGCCCTCGGGGGCGGATGTTGCCGGGGAGCTGTTTTTT,CASGLPSGADVAGELFF
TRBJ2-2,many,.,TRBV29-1,TGCAGCGTTGATGGGCCTAGATACACCGGGGAGCTGTTTTTT,CSVDGPRYTGELFF
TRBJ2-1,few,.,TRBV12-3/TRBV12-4,TGTGCCAGCAGTGGAGGGGGAAAGGGCAGTGAGCAGTTCTTC,CASSGGGKGSEQFF
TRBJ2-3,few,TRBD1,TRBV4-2,TGTGCCAGCAGCCAAGAAGGACAGGGTAGCACAGATACGCAGTATTTT,CASSQEGQGSTDTQYF
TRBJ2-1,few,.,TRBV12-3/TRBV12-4,TGTGCCAGCAGTAATCCTAGCGTAAATGAGCAGTTCTTC,CASSNPSVNEQFF
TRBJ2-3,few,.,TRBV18,TGTGCCAGCTCACCTCTTAGCGGTCCCACAGATACGCAGTATTTT,CASSPLSGPTDTQYF
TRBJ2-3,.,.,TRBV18,TGTGCCAGCTCACCGGGGACATCTCCCCCAGATACGCAGTATTTT,CASSPGTSPPDTQYF
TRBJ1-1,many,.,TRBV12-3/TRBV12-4,TGTGCCAGCAGTCCTGGGGGTAGGGCTTTCTTT,CASSPGGRAFF
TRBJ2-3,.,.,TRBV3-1,TGTGCCAGCAGCCAAGAATATGCGGGGAATACGCAGTATTTT,CASSQEYAGNTQYF
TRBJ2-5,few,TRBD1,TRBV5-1,TGCGCCAGCAGCTTGCTCAGGGGGCCGGAGGAGACCCAGTACTTC,CASSLLRGPEETQYF
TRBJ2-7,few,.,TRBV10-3,TGTGCCATCAGTGGACAATCCTACGAGCAGTACTTC,CAISGQSYEQYF